Sequencing of this T cell receptor (beta chain) was carried out in a study of cytomegalovirus exposure and HLA in healthy donors. General observations from the study: Presence/absence analyses supposed approximately even sequencing depth among donors.

All the people who gave samples were healthy bone marrow donors. Use of 60 Vbeta and 13 Jbeta primers characterized the PCR. The data were produced by immunoSEQ multiplex PCR, yet TCRdb's version contains in-frame clones alone and is incomplete. Here the sample spans roughly 100,000 clones, roughly four fifths being singletons. This clone has just one count. As yet, its antigen is unknown. Germline V gene lookup returns CDR1 MNHEY and CDR2 SVGAGI. With 7 bases removed from V and 6 bases from J, the gap between germline ends came to 13 bases. CDR3 length equals 13 residues. This sequence joins TRBV6-5 and TRBJ1-5, with a weak D call TRBD1 (5 bases). This clonotype was obtained from a woman between 55 and 75 years old in good health and CMV-seropositive. Sequencing was carried out using PBMCs. The DNA of the CDR3 is TGTGCCAGCACCCCCTGGAGGGGTCAGCCCCAGCATTTT. Its translation: CASTPWRGQPQHF.